This T cell receptor (beta chain) was observed in a study of T cells expressing NK-cell markers. Overall study: Sorted CD3+CD56+NKG2C+, CD3+CD56+NKG2C- and CD3+CD56-NKG2C+ T-cell subsets were beta-chain profiled. The authors sequenced eight donors, of whom seven were HCMV-seropositive and one was seronegative. Study outcomes and limitations: Among CD8+ T cells from five or six donors, dominant NKG2C+ clonotypes accounted for roughly 1.0-8%. The CD3+CD56-NKG2C+ fraction of a handful of donors was likewise dominated by these clonotypes.

Worth noting for this clonotype: The antigen is not known.

Germline assignment: CDR1 MNHNS and CDR2 SASEGT. CDR3 size: 16 residues. TCRdb reprocessed the 5' RACE reads and stores each CDR3 protein as one record, lacking DNA. The table for this sample gives some 500,000 distinct CDR3 sequences. The sample comprised blood T cells: a sorted CD56 or NKG2C T cell subset, CD4+ or CD8+ T cells, or bulk PBMC T cells (not recorded which). The J gene is TRBJ1-4, the V gene TRBV6-1; TCRdb outputs TRBD1, but without DNA this stays unchecked. The sequence derives from a woman in her forties or fifties in good health. The chain's CDR3 is CAVTGLMAATNEKLFF.